This T cell receptor beta chain was sequenced during a study of early T cells in non-severe SARS-CoV-2 infection. The TCR library protocol attached unique molecular identifiers to the individual cDNA molecules. TCRdb re-analysed the 5' RACE reads in MiXCR, keeping a single row per CDR3 protein. The table lists about 55,000 distinct CDR3 sequences, around 12% of them singletons. V lost 3 bases and J 0 bases, leaving 10 bases between the germline ends. Germline CDR1 reads SGHVS; CDR2 reads FNYEAQ. CDR3 length equals 15 residues. The clonotype was recovered from an adult who was a healthcare worker with PCR-confirmed SARS-CoV-2 infection or an uninfected control (not recorded which). The rearrangement uses TRBV7-6 and TRBJ2-3; D might be TRBD2 (5 bases). Sequenced: whole blood. CDR3 in amino acids: CASSLVSGSTDTQYF. The DNA of the CDR3 is TGTGCCAGCAGCTTGGTGAGCGGCAGCACAGATACGCAGTATTTT.